This T cell receptor (beta chain) was identified in a study of blood T cell repertoires in COVID-19. About the research overall: Samples taken during acute and convalescent COVID-19 were collected in the United States, Italy and Spain. T cells, B-cell-depleted T cells, or PBMCs supplied cDNA or gDNA.

A single count supports this clone. The V segment lost 7 bases and the J segment 6 bases; nucleotides outside the gene matches: 6. Germline CDR1 reads MNHEY; CDR2 reads SVGAGI. This CDR3 comprises 14 residues. Under the authors' procedure: It was from reference gene primer amplification that nucleated cell counts were estimated. Data came from immunoSEQ multiplex PCR; TCRdb stores just in-frame clones and leaves some out. The V and J calls and the clone size are those of that table, but D and trimming were determined from the DNA. The data contain roughly 62,000 clones, more than 65% of them seen just once; the ten biggest clones take up around 21%.

The sequenced sample consisted of peripheral blood. This receptor was identified in a woman of 80 years or more with active or convalescent COVID-19. V is TRBV6-5 and J is TRBJ1-5; 10 nucleotides align to TRBD1. CDR3 DNA: TGTGCCAGCATGGTGGACAGGGGGAGTCAGCCCCAGCATTTT. Translating it yields CASMVDRGSQPQHF.